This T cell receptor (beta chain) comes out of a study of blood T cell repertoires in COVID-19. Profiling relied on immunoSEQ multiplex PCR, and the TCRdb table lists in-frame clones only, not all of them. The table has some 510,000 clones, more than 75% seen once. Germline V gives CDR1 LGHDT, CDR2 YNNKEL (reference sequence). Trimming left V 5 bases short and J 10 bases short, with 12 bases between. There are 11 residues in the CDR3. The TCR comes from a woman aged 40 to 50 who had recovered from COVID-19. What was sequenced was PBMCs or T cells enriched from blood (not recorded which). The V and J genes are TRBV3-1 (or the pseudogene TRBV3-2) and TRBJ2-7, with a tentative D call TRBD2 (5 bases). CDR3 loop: CASSGRGIQYF. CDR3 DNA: TGTGCCAGCAGCGGCCGGGGAATCCAGTACTTC.